This TCR beta chain was recorded in a study of blood T cell repertoires in COVID-19. On the study more broadly: Sites across the United States, Italy and Spain contributed samples from acute and convalescent COVID-19. Sample material is recorded as cDNA or gDNA derived from T cells, B-cell-depleted T cells, or PBMCs.

The germline CDR1 and CDR2 sequences are SGHDT and YYEEEE. The V and J ends lost 0 bases and 5 bases respectively, with 8 bases between them. The CDR3 totals 13 residues. Per the authors' pipeline: The assay estimated nucleated cells by amplifying reference gene primers. TCRdb keeps only in-frame clones here, not all; method: immunoSEQ multiplex PCR. V and J calls and clone size are as listed in that table; D and trimming were resolved from the DNA. Of around 98,000 clones listed, roughly nine tenths are singletons. The sample was peripheral blood. The sequence derives from a man between 70 and 80 years old with acute or convalescent COVID-19. The chain couples TRBV5-6 to TRBJ1-2, with D possibly matching TRBD1 (5 bases). In nucleotides, the CDR3 is TGTGCCAGCAGCTTGGGGCCAGGGTATGGCTACACCTTC. It specifies CASSLGPGYGYTF.